What follows are 18 T cell receptor beta chains derived from one specimen sequenced in a study of T cells expressing NK-cell markers. TCRdb re-called the 5' RACE reads; one entry per CDR3 protein, DNA not given. The sample's table shows some 410,000 distinct CDR3 sequences. Sequencing was performed on blood T cells: a sorted CD56 or NKG2C T cell subset, CD4+ or CD8+ T cells, or bulk PBMC T cells (not recorded which). The receptors were gathered from a woman between 18 and 75 years old in good health.

The chain links TRBV6-5 to TRBJ2-3. CDR3 size: 15 residues. Germline V gene lookup returns CDR1 MNHEY and CDR2 SVGAGI. CDR3 amino acids: CASSYSEPKSDTQYF.

This chain connects TRBV6-5 to TRBJ2-5; TCRdb picks TRBD1, but there is no DNA to check that call. In germline, CDR1 is MNHEY, CDR2 SVGAGI. The CDR3 has 12 residues. The CDR3 spells CASRRGSETQYF.

The chain couples TRBV9 to TRBJ1-6. There are 14 residues in the CDR3. CDR1 and CDR2 from the germline V gene are SGDLS and YYNGEE. The CDR3 loop reads CASSALTGNSPLHF. Full variable domain (missing parts from reference TRBV9 and TRBJ1-6): DSGVTQTPKHLITATGQRVTLRCSPRSGDLSVYWYQQSLDQGLQFLIQYYNGEERAKGNILERFSAQQFPDLHSELNLSSLELGDSALYFCASSALTGNSPLHFGNGTRLTVT.

CDR3 loop: CASRPPPMSSYEQYF. The chain has TRBV28 and TRBJ2-7; there is no DNA to check the TCRdb D call of TRBD2. The CDR3 has 15 amino acids. Per the germline V gene, CDR1 is MDHEN and CDR2 is SYDVKM.

The V and J genes are TRBV3-1 and TRBJ2-5; the TRBD2 assignment by TCRdb is unverifiable without DNA. CDR3 length equals 19 residues. Germline V CDR1 and CDR2: LGHDT, YNNKEL (reference sequence). CDR3 in amino acids: CASSLHRLAGGRYQETQYF.

The chain has TRBV20-1 and TRBJ1-1. This CDR3 is 13 amino acids long. Germline V CDR1 and CDR2: DFQATT, SNEGSKA (reference sequence). CDR3 in amino acids: CSARRGMNTEAFF.

The CDR3 region is CASSYSGTGVTEAFF. V is TRBV6-5 and J is TRBJ1-1; the D call from TCRdb, TRBD1, cannot be confirmed without DNA. The CDR3 is made up of 15 amino acids. Germline CDR1 reads MNHEY; CDR2 reads SVGAGI.

The rearrangement joins TRBV12-3 or TRBV12-4 to TRBJ1-3. The CDR3 contains 14 residues. The CDR3 reads CASSPDSSGNTIYF.

The genes are TRBV7-2 and TRBJ1-2. The CDR3 runs to 13 residues. Germline CDR1 is SGHTA and CDR2 is FQGNSA. The CDR3 sequence: CASSFADNYGYTF.

The chain joins TRBV20-1 to TRBJ2-2; TCRdb lists TRBD2, though no DNA is available to test this call. CDR3 length: 15 amino acids. Germline lookup yields CDR1 DFQATT and CDR2 SNEGSKA (reference sequence). Here the CDR3 reads CSARDRRAGPGELFF.

The chain has TRBV12-3 or TRBV12-4 and TRBJ2-3. The CDR3 consists of 16 residues. The CDR3 loop is CASSLILRPFGDTQYF.

The rearrangement links TRBV5-1 to TRBJ2-7. Germline lookup yields CDR1 SGHRS and CDR2 YFSETQ. The CDR3 runs 15 residues. The CDR3 region is CASSFTEVPSYEQYF.

V and J are TRBV4-1 and TRBJ2-5. Germline V gene lookup returns CDR1 MGHRA and CDR2 YSYEKL. The CDR3 is made up of 15 amino acids. CDR3 sequence reads: CASSQEDSVEETQYF.

The gene calls are TRBV20-1 and TRBJ2-7; TCRdb's D call of TRBD2 is untestable without DNA. The CDR3 extends over 15 amino acids. From germline, CDR1 is DFQATT and CDR2 SNEGSKA (reference sequence). This chain's CDR3 is CSARDQASGSYEQYF.

This chain joins TRBV5-1 and TRBJ2-1; TCRdb calls TRBD1, which cannot be checked without DNA. Germline V gene data show CDR1 as SGHRS and CDR2 as YFSETQ. The CDR3 extends over 13 amino acids. The CDR3 loop is CASTNPGPNEQFF.

The CDR3 sequence: CASSTGMNTEAFF. The chain uses TRBV12-3 or TRBV12-4 and TRBJ1-1; TCRdb picks TRBD1, but there is no DNA to check that call. This CDR3 comprises 13 residues.

The V call is TRBV4-1, the J call TRBJ1-1. The CDR3 runs 15 residues. Germline-derived CDR1 and CDR2 are MGHRA and YSYEKL. This chain's CDR3 is CASSRIGRDPTEAFF.

This rearrangement joins TRBV6-5 to TRBJ1-1. CDR3 length: 13 amino acids. Germline lookup yields CDR1 MNHEY and CDR2 SVGAGI. CDR3 residues: CASSYGVGTEAFF.